This T cell receptor beta chain was captured in a study of T cell responses to AZD1222 COVID-19 vaccine. Repertoires were generated with immunoSEQ multiplex PCR, while TCRdb's copy carries only in-frame clones and drops some. Of under 70,000 clones detected, roughly 80% appear once; the ten largest clones hold over 12%. The CDR3 consists of 17 residues. V lost 0 bases and J lost 1, with 13 bases in between. General observations from the study: The breadth and depth of Spike-specific TCRs increased once two AZD1222 doses had been given. Baseline serostatus was positive in only six AZD1222 recipients.

This clone was seen more than once but under ten times. Its antigen is still unknown. The sequence came from an adult in good health. Sequences were derived from peripheral blood, sampled on day 0 of AZD1222 vaccination. This rearrangement joins TRBV23-1 to TRBJ1-5, with D uncertain. TRBV23-1 is treated as an ORF (open reading frame) with a function not yet certain. The CDR3, as DNA: TGCGCCAGCAGTCAATCGGTTGCGCAAGGCAGCAATCAGCCCCAGCATTTT. It specifies CASSQSVAQGSNQPQHF.